The T cell receptor beta chain described here comes from a study of T-cell memory formation after mild COVID-19. Turning to the study itself: Most TCR clusters belonged to a single donor. Study-wide points: While clones contracting from day 15 to 85 were balanced between CD4 and CD8, later expanders leaned CD4+.

Germline V gene lookup returns CDR1 DFQATT and CDR2 SNEGSKA (reference sequence). The CDR3 runs 13 residues. TCR alpha and TCR beta cDNA libraries carrying sample barcodes and UMIs were produced by 5'RACE using constant-segment primers. MiXCR, applied by TCRdb to the 5' RACE reads, yields one record per CDR3 protein. This table has roughly 250,000 distinct CDR3 sequences, about 17% appearing once. As regards this clonotype: Its antigen remains unknown. Germline is not matched at one junction end, which may reflect a read error.

The clonotype originates from a man aged 18 to 30 who had mild COVID-19 (a few samples of this study predate the infection). Cell type and time point are not known. The V gene is TRBV20-1, the J gene TRBJ1-2; TRBD1 aligns across 7 bases. The material sequenced was PBMCs or a T cell subset sorted from them (not recorded which). The CDR3 nucleotides are TGCAGTTCTAGCCAACAGGGGCGATATGTCTACACCTTC. Its protein product is CSSSQQGRYVYTF.